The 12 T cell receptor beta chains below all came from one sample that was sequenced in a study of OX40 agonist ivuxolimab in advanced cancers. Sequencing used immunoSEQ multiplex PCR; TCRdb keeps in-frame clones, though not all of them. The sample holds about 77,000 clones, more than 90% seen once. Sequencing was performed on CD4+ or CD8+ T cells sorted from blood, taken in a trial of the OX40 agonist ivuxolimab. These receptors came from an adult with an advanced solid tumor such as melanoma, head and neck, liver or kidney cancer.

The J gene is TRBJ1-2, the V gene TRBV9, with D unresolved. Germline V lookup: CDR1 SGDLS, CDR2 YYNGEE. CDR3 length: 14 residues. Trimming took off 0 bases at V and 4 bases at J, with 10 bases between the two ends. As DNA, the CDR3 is TGTGCCAGCAGCGTAGATGAGGGTCCCTATGGCTACACCTTC. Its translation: CASSVDEGPYGYTF.

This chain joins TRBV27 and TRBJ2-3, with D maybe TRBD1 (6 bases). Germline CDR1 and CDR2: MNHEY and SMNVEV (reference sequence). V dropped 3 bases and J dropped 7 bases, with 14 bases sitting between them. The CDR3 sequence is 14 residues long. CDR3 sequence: CASSFQARGNTQYF. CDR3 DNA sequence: TGTGCCAGCAGTTTCCAGGCCAGGGGAAATACGCAGTATTTT.

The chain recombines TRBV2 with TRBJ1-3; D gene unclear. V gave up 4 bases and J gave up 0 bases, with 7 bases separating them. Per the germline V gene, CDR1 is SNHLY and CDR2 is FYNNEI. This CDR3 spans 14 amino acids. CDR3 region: CASSVWDSGNTIYF. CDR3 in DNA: TGTGCCAGCAGTGTGTGGGACTCTGGAAACACCATATATTTT.

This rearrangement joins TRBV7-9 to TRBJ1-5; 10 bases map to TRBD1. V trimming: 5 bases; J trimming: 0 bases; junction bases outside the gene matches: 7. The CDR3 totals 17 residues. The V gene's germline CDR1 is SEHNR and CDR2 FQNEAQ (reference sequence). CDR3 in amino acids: CASSHWTGGVSNQPQHF. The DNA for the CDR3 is TGTGCCAGCAGCCACTGGACAGGGGGGGTTAGCAATCAGCCCCAGCATTTT.

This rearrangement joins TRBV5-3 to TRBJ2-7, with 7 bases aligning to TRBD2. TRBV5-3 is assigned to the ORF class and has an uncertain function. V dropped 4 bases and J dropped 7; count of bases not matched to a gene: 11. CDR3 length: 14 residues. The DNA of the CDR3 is TGTGCCAGAAGCAAACTAGCGCGCGTTTCAGAGCAGTACTTC. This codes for CARSKLARVSEQYF.

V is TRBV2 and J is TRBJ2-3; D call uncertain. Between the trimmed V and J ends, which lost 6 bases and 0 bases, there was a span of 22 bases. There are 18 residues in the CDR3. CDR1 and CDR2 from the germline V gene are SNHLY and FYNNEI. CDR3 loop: CASSIGSGGPSSTDTQYF. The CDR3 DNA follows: TGTGCCAGCAGCATCGGATCCGGCGGTCCCTCTAGCACAGATACGCAGTATTTT.

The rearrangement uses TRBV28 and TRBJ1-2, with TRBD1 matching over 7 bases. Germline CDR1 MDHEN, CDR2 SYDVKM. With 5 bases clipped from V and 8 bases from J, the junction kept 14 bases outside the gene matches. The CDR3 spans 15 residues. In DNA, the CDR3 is TGTGCCAGCAGTCCGATGACAGGGAGGTTTCGGGGCTACACCTTC. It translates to CASSPMTGRFRGYTF.

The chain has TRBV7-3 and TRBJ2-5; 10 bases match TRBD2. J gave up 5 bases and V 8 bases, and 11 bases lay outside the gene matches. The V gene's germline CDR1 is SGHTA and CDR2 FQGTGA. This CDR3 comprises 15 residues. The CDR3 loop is CASGGEREGRETQYF. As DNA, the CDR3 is TGTGCCAGCGGGGGTGAGCGGGAGGGCCGCGAGACCCAGTACTTC.

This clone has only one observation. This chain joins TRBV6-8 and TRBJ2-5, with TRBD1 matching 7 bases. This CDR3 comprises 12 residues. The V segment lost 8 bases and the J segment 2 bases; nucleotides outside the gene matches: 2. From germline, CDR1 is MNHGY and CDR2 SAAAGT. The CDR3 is CASDRVQETQYF. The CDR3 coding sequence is TGTGCCAGCGACAGGGTTCAAGAGACCCAGTACTTC.

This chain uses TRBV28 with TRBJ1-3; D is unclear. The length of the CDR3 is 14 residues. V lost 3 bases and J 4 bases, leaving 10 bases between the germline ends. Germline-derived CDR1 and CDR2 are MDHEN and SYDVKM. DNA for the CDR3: TGTGCCAGCAGTTTGACATCTTCAGGAAACACCATATATTTT. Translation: CASSLTSSGNTIYF.

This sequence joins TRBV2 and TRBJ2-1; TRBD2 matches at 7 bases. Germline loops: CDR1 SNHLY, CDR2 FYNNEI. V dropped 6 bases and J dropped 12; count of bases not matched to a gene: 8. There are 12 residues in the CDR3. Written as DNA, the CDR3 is TGTGCCAGCAGAGACCGCGGACTAGGGCAGTTCTTC. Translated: CASRDRGLGQFF.

The CDR3 coding sequence is TGCGCCAGCAGCTTTATGGCAGGCGAAAAACTGTTTTTT. Residues: CASSFMAGEKLFF. The chain has TRBV5-1 and TRBJ1-4; D is undetermined. The CDR3 extends over 13 amino acids. V was cut by 2 bases and J by 8 bases, with 10 bases left in between. Germline V gene lookup returns CDR1 SGHRS and CDR2 YFSETQ. The variable domain in full, completed from reference TRBV5-1 and TRBJ1-4, reads KAGVTQTPRYLIKTRGQQVTLSCSPISGHRSVSWYQQTPGQGLQFLFEYFSETQRNKGNFPGRFSGRQFSNSRSEMNVSTLELGDSALYLCASSFMAGEKLFFGSGTQLSVL.